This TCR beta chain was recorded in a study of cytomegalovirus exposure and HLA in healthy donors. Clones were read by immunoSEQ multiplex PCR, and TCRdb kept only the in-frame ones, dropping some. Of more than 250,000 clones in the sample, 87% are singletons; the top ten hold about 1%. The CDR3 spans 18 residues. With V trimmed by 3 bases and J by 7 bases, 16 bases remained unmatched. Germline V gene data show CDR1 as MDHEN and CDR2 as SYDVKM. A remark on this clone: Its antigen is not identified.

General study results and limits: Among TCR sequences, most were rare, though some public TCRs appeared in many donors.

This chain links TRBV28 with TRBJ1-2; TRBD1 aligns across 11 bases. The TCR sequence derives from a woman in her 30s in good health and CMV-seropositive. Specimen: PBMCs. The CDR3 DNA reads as TGTGCCAGCAGTTTTTCCCTGGACAGGGGGCTTTGGGGAGGTGGCTACACCTTC. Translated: CASSFSLDRGLWGGGYTF.